A selection of T cell receptor beta chains follows, all from one sample in a study of T-cell memory formation after mild COVID-19. MiXCR was run by TCRdb on the 5' RACE reads, yielding one entry per CDR3 protein. The data contain 250,000 to 400,000 distinct CDR3 sequences, around an eighth of them singletons. Material: PBMCs or a T cell subset sorted from them (not recorded which). The receptors were gathered from a man aged 18 to 30 who had mild COVID-19 (a few samples of this study predate the infection). Cell type and time point are not known. Each CDR3 is given without its conserved first and last residue. D genes are given only for firm matches.

TRBV27 NA ASSPTQGDTQY
TRBV12-3/TRBV12-4 NA ASSFLAITGELF
TRBV4-1 TRBD1 ASSPQGAPEAF
TRBV7-9 TRBD1 ASSWTRGRETQY
TRBV27 NA ASSVDNSGANVLT
TRBV6-2/TRBV6-3 NA ASSYVGLSYEQY
TRBV5-6 NA ASSLAGGTQETQY
TRBV7-9 TRBD1 ASSSSWGQGADTQY
TRBV19 NA ASSQGPYSYEQY
TRBV24-1 TRBD2 ATSGGTSGGTLTGELF
TRBV30 TRBD1 AWNRQGAGNTEAF
TRBV9 TRBD1 ASSALTGQYYGYT
TRBV27 TRBD1 ASSWTGKTEAF
TRBV12-3/TRBV12-4 NA ASRPTSPADTQY
TRBV15 NA ATSRRLGLSYEQY
TRBV7-9 NA ASSPVVGGRGRGTAYQDTQY
TRBV5-6 TRBD2 ASSLWGGTSGSTDTQY
TRBV7-6 NA ASAGGRRNTGELF
TRBV9 NA ASSVGEGGYT
TRBV7-2 NA ASRLGGGPYNEQF
TRBV27 NA ASSSWQFSTDTQY
TRBV9 TRBD1 ASSAFSTGGNSPLH
TRBV29-1 NA SVGGSPPGANVLT
TRBV12-3/TRBV12-4 NA ASSSRATNEKLF
TRBV20-1 TRBD2 SARRDYGREQF
TRBV11-2 TRBD2 ASNLLLAPYEQY
TRBV6-6 NA ASGGADTQY
TRBV4-1 TRBD1 ASSTPGQGVYGYT
TRBV7-2 NA ASSLRRGGRREQF
TRBV6-1 TRBD1 ASTGGLGNQPQH
TRBV12-3/TRBV12-4 NA ASRGTRSRGEHYEQY
TRBV10-2 TRBD1 ASMTGHSYEQY
TRBV5-1 TRBD1 ASSRRGQGNEKLF
TRBV28 NA ASGQGYAEAF
TRBV7-2 TRBD2 ASSLRLAGDEQF
TRBV12-3/TRBV12-4 NA ASSWQGSWDTIY
TRBV14 NA ASSHWANWNTGELF
TRBV12-3/TRBV12-4 NA ASSSQGRESNQPQH
TRBV20-1 NA SARDVRETQY
TRBV28 TRBD1 ASSSARTGGWYTQY
TRBV27 TRBD2 ASRLAGRYEQY
TRBV7-3 TRBD2 ASRPGGNTGELF
TRBV12-3/TRBV12-4 TRBD1 ASSQTGAYT
TRBV12-3/TRBV12-4 TRBD2 ASSFGTSGAAGTQY
TRBV11-2 TRBD2 ASSLERRGGDEQF
TRBV29-1 NA SVDRDPNTGELF
TRBV7-9 NA ASSQQGYEQY
TRBV4-1 NA ASSKEERWAGIQY
TRBV11-3 TRBD1 ASSRGQGGDEQY
TRBV28 NA ASSLSHYGYT
TRBV24-1 TRBD1 ATSDPGTGVEGEQF
TRBV5-1 TRBD2 ASSLGTSGGAKTQY
TRBV29-1 NA SVRDGYEQY
TRBV29-1 NA SVGLSNEQF
TRBV28 TRBD1 ASSPPGQASSMTKLF
TRBV7-2 NA ASSPQVGPLH
TRBV2 NA ASAELTGELF
TRBV20-1 TRBD1 SASNPGGRGEKLF
TRBV28 NA ASSWAGYYGYT
TRBV12-3/TRBV12-4 NA ASKNTGSYEQY